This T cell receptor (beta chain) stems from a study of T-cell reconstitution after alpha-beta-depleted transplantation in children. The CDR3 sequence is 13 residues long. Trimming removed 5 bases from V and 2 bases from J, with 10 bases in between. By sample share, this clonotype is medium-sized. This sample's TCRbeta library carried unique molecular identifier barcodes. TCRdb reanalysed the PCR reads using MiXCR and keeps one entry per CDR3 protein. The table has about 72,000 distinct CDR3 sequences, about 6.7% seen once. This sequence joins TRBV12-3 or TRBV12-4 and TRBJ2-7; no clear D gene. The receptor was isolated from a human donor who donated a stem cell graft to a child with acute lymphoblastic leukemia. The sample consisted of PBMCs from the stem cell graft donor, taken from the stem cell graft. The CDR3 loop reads CASSLGLTYEQYF. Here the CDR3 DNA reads TGTGCCAGCAGTCTGGGTCTGACCTACGAGCAGTACTTC.